The clone carrying this T cell receptor beta chain was seen only a few times. The record originates from a study of beta chain features in type 1 diabetes. Expressed TCRB transcripts got sequenced, as all isolated RNA was reverse transcribed. Assay used: immunoSEQ multiplex PCR; TCRdb lists only in-frame clones, some missing. The data contain hundreds of thousands of clones, 30% of them singletons. The CDR3 is 14 residues long. Unmatched junction bases numbered 6, after V lost 5 bases and J lost 5 bases. Per the germline V gene, CDR1 is LNHDA and CDR2 is SQIVND (reference sequence). The rearrangement uses TRBV19 and TRBJ2-5; 9 bases fit TRBD2. What was sequenced was naive CD4+ T cells from blood. The clonotype originates from a man aged 18 to 29 in good health. Here the CDR3 reads CASSFSGSDETQYF. The CDR3 DNA reads as TGTGCCAGTAGTTTTAGCGGGAGCGATGAGACCCAGTACTTC.